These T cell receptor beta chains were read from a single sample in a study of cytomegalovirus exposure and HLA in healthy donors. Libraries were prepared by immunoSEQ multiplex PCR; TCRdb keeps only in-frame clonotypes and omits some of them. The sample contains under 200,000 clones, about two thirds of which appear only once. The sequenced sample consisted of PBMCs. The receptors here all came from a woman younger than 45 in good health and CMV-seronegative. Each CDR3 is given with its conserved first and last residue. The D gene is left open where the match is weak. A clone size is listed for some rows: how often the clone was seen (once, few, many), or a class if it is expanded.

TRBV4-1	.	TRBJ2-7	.	CASSQVGTAAYEQYF	TGCGCCAGCAGCCAAGTTGGGACTGCGGCCTACGAGCAGTACTTC
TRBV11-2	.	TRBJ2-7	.	CASSLTPGTYEQYF	TGTGCCAGCAGCTTAACCCCGGGTACCTACGAGCAGTACTTC
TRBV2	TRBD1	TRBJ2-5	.	CASRWDRKETQYF	TGTGCCAGCAGATGGGACAGGAAAGAGACCCAGTACTTC
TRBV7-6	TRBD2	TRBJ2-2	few	CASSPGRANTGELFF	TGTGCCAGCAGCCCCGGGAGGGCGAACACCGGGGAGCTGTTTTTT
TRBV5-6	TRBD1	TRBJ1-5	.	CASSLAGTGGMPQHF	TGTGCCAGCAGCTTAGCCGGGACAGGGGGGATGCCCCAGCATTTT
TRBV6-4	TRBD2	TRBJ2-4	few	CASRRLAGLAKNIQYF	TGTGCCAGCCGTAGACTAGCGGGTTTAGCCAAAAACATTCAGTACTTC
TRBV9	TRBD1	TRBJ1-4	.	CASSPGQGWRNEKLFF	TGTGCCAGCAGCCCCGGACAGGGTTGGAGGAACGAAAAACTGTTTTTT
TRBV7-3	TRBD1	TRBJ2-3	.	CASSPTGSSTDTQYF	TGTGCCAGCAGCCCGACAGGGTCTAGCACAGATACGCAGTATTTT
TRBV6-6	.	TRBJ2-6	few	CASRFTSSGANVLTF	TGTGCCAGCAGGTTTACGAGCTCTGGGGCCAACGTCCTGACTTTC
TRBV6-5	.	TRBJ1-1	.	CASSYYGGDTEAFF	TGTGCCAGCAGTTACTATGGAGGGGACACTGAAGCTTTCTTT
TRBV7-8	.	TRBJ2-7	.	CASSFLYSYEQYF	TGTGCCAGCAGCTTTCTCTACTCCTACGAGCAGTACTTC
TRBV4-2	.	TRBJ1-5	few	CASSQARTGTNQPQHF	TGTGCCAGCAGCCAAGCCCGGACGGGAACGAATCAGCCCCAGCATTTT
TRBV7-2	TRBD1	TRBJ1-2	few	CASSPTGVLGYTF	TGTGCCAGCAGTCCAACAGGGGTGCTGGGCTACACCTTC
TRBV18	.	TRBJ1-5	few	CASSPLPASNQPQHF	TGTGCCAGCTCACCACTTCCAGCGTCAAATCAGCCCCAGCATTTT
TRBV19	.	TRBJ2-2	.	CASSIRTAGELFF	TGTGCCAGTAGTATAAGAACTGCCGGGGAGCTGTTTTTT
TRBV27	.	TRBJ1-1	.	CASSLRGWGQNTEAFF	TGTGCCAGCAGTTTAAGGGGATGGGGACAAAACACTGAAGCTTTCTTT
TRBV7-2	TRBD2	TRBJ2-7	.	CASSLVGLGYEQYF	TGTGCCAGCAGCTTAGTGGGACTAGGTTACGAGCAGTACTTC
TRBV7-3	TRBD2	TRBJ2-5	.	CASREAGEGSQYF	TGTGCCAGCAGAGAGGCGGGAGAGGGGTCCCAGTACTTC
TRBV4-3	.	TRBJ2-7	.	CASSQDLTSSVYEQYF	TGCGCCAGCAGCCAAGACCTGACTAGTTCGGTCTACGAGCAGTACTTC
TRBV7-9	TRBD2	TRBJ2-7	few	CSSSLVGGSGAASYEQYF	TGTTCCAGCAGCTTAGTGGGGGGTAGCGGGGCAGCCTCCTACGAGCAGTACTTC
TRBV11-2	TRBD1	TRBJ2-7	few	CASKHGGQANEQYF	TGTGCCAGTAAGCATGGGGGACAGGCAAACGAGCAGTACTTC
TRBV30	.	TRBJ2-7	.	CALTRVYEQYF	TGTGCCCTAACCCGGGTCTACGAGCAGTACTTC
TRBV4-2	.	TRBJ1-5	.	CASSQDRASDQPQHF	TGTGCCAGCAGCCAAGACAGGGCGAGTGATCAGCCCCAGCATTTT
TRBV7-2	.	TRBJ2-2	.	CASSSRESGTGELFF	TGTGCCAGCAGCTCACGGGAGTCGGGTACCGGGGAGCTGTTTTTT
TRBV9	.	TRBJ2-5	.	CASSVEGRLGETQYF	TGTGCCAGCAGCGTTGAGGGGAGGCTAGGAGAGACCCAGTACTTC
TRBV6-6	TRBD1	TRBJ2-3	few	CASSPHRTGEDTQYF	TGTGCCAGCAGCCCCCATCGGACAGGGGAAGATACGCAGTATTTT
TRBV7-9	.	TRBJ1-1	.	CASSSRTAMNTEAFF	TGTGCCAGCTCCTCTAGGACAGCCATGAACACTGAAGCTTTCTTT
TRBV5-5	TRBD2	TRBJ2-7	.	CASSLGGEGEQYF	TGTGCCAGCAGCTTGGGGGGGGAGGGCGAGCAGTACTTC
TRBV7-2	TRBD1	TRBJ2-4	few	CASSQLGQGIGNIQYF	TGTGCCAGCAGCCAACTGGGACAGGGGATAGGAAACATTCAGTACTTC
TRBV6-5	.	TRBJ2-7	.	CASSYSGQRYEQYF	TGTGCCAGCAGTTATTCCGGACAGAGGTACGAGCAGTACTTC
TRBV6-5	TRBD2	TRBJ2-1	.	CASSMGRGVSDEQFF	TGTGCCAGCAGTATGGGGCGGGGGGTAAGTGATGAGCAGTTCTTC
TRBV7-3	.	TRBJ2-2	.	CASSPVGRRNTGELFF	TGTGCCAGCAGCCCCGTTGGCAGGCGAAACACCGGGGAGCTGTTTTTT
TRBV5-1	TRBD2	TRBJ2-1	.	CASSNGTSGYNEQFF	TGCGCCAGCAGCAACGGGACTAGCGGTTACAATGAGCAGTTCTTC
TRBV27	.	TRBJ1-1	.	CASSLTAMNTEAFF	TGTGCCAGCAGTTTAACAGCAATGAACACTGAAGCTTTCTTT
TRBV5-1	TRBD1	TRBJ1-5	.	CASSFRGAGEPQHF	TGCGCCAGCAGCTTCAGGGGGGCGGGTGAGCCCCAGCATTTT
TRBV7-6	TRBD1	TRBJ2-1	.	CASSPYLQGVAREQFF	TGTGCCAGCAGCCCATATTTACAGGGGGTAGCAAGGGAGCAGTTCTTC
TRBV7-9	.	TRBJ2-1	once	CASTDSFRDMLFYEQFF	TGTGCCAGCACCGATTCTTTCCGAGACATGCTTTTCTATGAGCAGTTCTTC
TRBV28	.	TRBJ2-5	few	CASSFYRTLVETQYF	TGTGCCAGCAGCTTCTACCGGACTTTGGTCGAGACCCAGTACTTC
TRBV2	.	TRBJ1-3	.	CASSEALLGAGNTIYF	TGTGCCAGCAGTGAAGCGCTTCTGGGCGCAGGAAACACCATATATTTT
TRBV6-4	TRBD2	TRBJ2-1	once	CASSPRTSGRMNEQFF	TGTGCCAGCAGTCCTCGGACTAGCGGGAGAATGAATGAGCAGTTCTTC
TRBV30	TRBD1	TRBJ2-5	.	CAWIRQGGQETQYF	TGTGCCTGGATTCGACAGGGTGGACAAGAGACCCAGTACTTC
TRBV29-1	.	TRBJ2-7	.	CSVEVRGDGGEQYF	TGCAGCGTTGAAGTGCGGGGTGATGGGGGGGAGCAGTACTTC
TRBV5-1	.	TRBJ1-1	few	CASSWDTNTEAFF	TGCGCCAGCAGCTGGGACACAAACACTGAAGCTTTCTTT
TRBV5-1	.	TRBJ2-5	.	CAGSTQVHQETQYF	TGCGCCGGCAGCACACAGGTGCACCAAGAGACCCAGTACTTC
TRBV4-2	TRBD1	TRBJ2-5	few	CASSQSGTEETQYF	TGTGCCAGCAGCCAGTCCGGGACAGAAGAGACCCAGTACTTC
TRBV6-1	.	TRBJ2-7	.	CASRIPSSYEQYF	TGTGCCAGCAGAATTCCGAGCTCCTACGAGCAGTACTTC
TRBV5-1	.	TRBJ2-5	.	CASSVDNPGETQYF	TGCGCCAGCAGCGTGGACAACCCAGGAGAGACCCAGTACTTC
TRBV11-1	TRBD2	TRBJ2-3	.	CASSTRGRGADTQYF	TGTGCCAGCAGCACCCGGGGGAGGGGTGCAGATACGCAGTATTTT
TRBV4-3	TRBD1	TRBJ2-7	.	CASSQGGTASYEQYF	TGCGCCAGCAGCCAAGGAGGGACAGCTTCCTACGAGCAGTACTTC
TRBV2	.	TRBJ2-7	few	CASRSATGISYEQYF	TGTGCCAGCAGATCGGCGACAGGAATCTCCTACGAGCAGTACTTC
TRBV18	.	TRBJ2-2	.	CASSSAPLEGGELFF	TGTGCCAGCTCTTCCGCCCCTCTAGAAGGCGGGGAGCTGTTTTTT
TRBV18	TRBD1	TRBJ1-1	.	CASSPGDRNTEAFF	TGTGCCAGCTCACCCGGGGACAGAAACACTGAAGCTTTCTTT
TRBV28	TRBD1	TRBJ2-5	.	CASSYHRGLETQYF	TGTGCCAGTAGCTACCACAGGGGTTTGGAGACCCAGTACTTC
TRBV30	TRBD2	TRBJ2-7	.	CAGATSGRVGEQYF	TGTGCCGGCGCGACTAGCGGGAGGGTTGGCGAGCAGTACTTC
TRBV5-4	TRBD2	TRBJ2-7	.	CASSLAGGQEQYF	TGTGCCAGCAGTTTAGCGGGGGGGCAAGAGCAGTACTTC
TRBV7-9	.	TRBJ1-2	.	CASSKEAELYGYTF	TGTGCCAGCAGCAAAGAGGCGGAACTCTATGGCTACACCTTC
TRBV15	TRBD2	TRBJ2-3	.	CATSRDVPGGSNTDTQYF	TGTGCCACCAGCAGAGACGTCCCGGGCGGGAGCAACACAGATACGCAGTATTTT